These T cell receptor beta chains were read from a single sample in a study of blood T cells in healthy people across ages. TCRdb reprocessed the 5' RACE reads with MiXCR, giving one entry per CDR3 protein. The sample lists around 800,000 distinct CDR3 sequences, around 50% seen once, with less than 20% in the top ten. The specimen was blood. All receptors come from an older man in good health. The CDR3 runs from the conserved cysteine through the conserved F or W. The order of the fields is V gene, J gene, D gene, clone size, CDR3 DNA, CDR3 protein. The D gene is left open where the match is weak. Rows give clone size only sometimes, using once, few, many, or a class for an expanded clone.

>TRBV7-2|TRBJ2-1|TRBD2|few
TGTGCCAGCAGCTTAGACCGGACTAGCGGGGCCTACAATGAGCAGTTCTTC
CASSLDRTSGAYNEQFF
>TRBV12-3/TRBV12-4|TRBJ2-7|TRBD2|few
TGTGCCAGCAGTTTAAATGGCGGGGGATCTACGAGGCAGTACTTC
CASSLNGGGSTRQYF
>TRBV29-1|TRBJ2-5|NA|few
TGCAGCGTTGAAGAAATACGATTAAAAGAGACCCAGTACTTC
CSVEEIRLKETQYF
>TRBV9|TRBJ2-7|TRBD2|NA
TGTGCCAGCAGCGTAAGCGGGGGGTTCTCCTACGAGCAGTACTTC
CASSVSGGFSYEQYF
>TRBV5-1|TRBJ2-2|NA|NA
TGCGCCAGCAGCTTGGTTGCGGAGAACACCGGGGAGCTGTTTTTT
CASSLVAENTGELFF
>TRBV7-3|TRBJ2-3|TRBD2|NA
TGTGCCAGCAGCCCAGCGGGAGTCCCCACAGATACGCAGTATTTT
CASSPAGVPTDTQYF
>TRBV6-5|TRBJ1-5|NA|NA
TGTGCCAGCAGCCTGACACGTACAGGCCCCCAGCATTTT
CASSLTRTGPQHF
>TRBV7-2|TRBJ2-4|TRBD2|NA
TGTGCCAGCAGCCCGGGGGGGTCCAAAAACATTCAGTACTTC
CASSPGGSKNIQYF
>TRBV5-1|TRBJ2-3|TRBD1|many
TGCGCCAGCAGCAGACCGGGACAGGGAGCCACAGATACGCAGTATTTT
CASSRPGQGATDTQYF
>TRBV5-1|TRBJ1-1|NA|few
TGCGCCAGCAGCCAGGCAGCGGGCGTGGAGGCTGAAGCTTTCTTT
CASSQAAGVEAEAFF
>TRBV7-6|TRBJ2-7|NA|NA
TGTGCCAGCAGCTTAGGGGGGTCAAGTACCTCGCCCTACGAGCAGTACTTC
CASSLGGSSTSPYEQYF
>TRBV20-1|TRBJ2-1|NA|few
TGCAGTGCTCCCTCTAGCAGCCGTCCCAATGAGCAGTTCTTC
CSAPSSSRPNEQFF
>TRBV7-2|TRBJ2-3|NA|many
TGTGCCAGCAGCTTAGAGCTAGCGACAGATACGCAGTATTTT
CASSLELATDTQYF
>TRBV20-1|TRBJ1-5|TRBD1|NA
TGCAGTGCTAGTCGGACAGGGGTCAATCAGCCCCAGCATTTT
CSASRTGVNQPQHF
>TRBV12-3/TRBV12-4|TRBJ2-7|NA|few
TGTGCCAGCAGCCGCGGCAGGGGCTCCTACGAGCAGTACTTC
CASSRGRGSYEQYF
>TRBV20-1|TRBJ2-1|NA|few
TGCAGTGCTGACCCTATGACAGGATCGAATGAGCAGTTCTTC
CSADPMTGSNEQFF
>TRBV28|TRBJ2-5|TRBD1|NA
TGTGCCAGCAGTCTGACAGGGTGGGAGACCCAGTACTTC
CASSLTGWETQYF
>TRBV20-1|TRBJ2-1|NA|few
TGCAGTGCTAGAGACCCTGGGCGGTTCTCCTACAATGAGCAGTTCTTC
CSARDPGRFSYNEQFF
>TRBV6-1|TRBJ2-1|TRBD2|NA
TGTGCCAGCAGTGAAGGCGGGACTAGTGGCGATGAGCAGTTCTTC
CASSEGGTSGDEQFF
>TRBV29-1|TRBJ2-3|TRBD1|NA
TGCAGCGTTGAGACAGGGGGCGAACCAGATACGCAGTATTTT
CSVETGGEPDTQYF
>TRBV4-1|TRBJ1-1|NA|NA
TGCGCCAGCAGCCAAGATTCGGTGAACACTGAAGCTTTCTTT
CASSQDSVNTEAFF
>TRBV6-2/TRBV6-3|TRBJ2-3|TRBD2|few
TGTGCCAGCAGTAACGAGGGACTAGCGGTAGAGGGAGATACGCAGTATTTT
CASSNEGLAVEGDTQYF
>TRBV7-2|TRBJ2-7|NA|few
TGTGCCAGCAGCTTAGTAGCCAGCTACGAGCAGTACTTC
CASSLVASYEQYF
>TRBV15|TRBJ2-3|TRBD1|NA
TGCGCCACCAGTCCCAGGGGGTCTGATACGCAGTATTTT
CATSPRGSDTQYF
>TRBV29-1|TRBJ2-7|NA|NA
TGCAGCGGTGACACCTTTGGCGACGAGCAGTACTTC
CSGDTFGDEQYF
>TRBV29-1|TRBJ2-7|TRBD2|NA
TGCAGCGTTACTAGCGCGAGCTCCTACAATGAGCAGTACTTC
CSVTSASSYNEQYF
>TRBV28|TRBJ2-1|NA|few
TGTGCCACCCGGACGGTACTAGGGGAGAGCGCCTACAATGAGCAGTTCTTC
CATRTVLGESAYNEQFF
>TRBV12-3/TRBV12-4|TRBJ1-5|NA|NA
TGTGCCAGCAGTTTGGGTAAACAGCAGCCCCAGCATTTT
CASSLGKQQPQHF
>TRBV6-6|TRBJ1-1|TRBD1|NA
TGTGCCAGCAGGGTGGACAGGGCATACCGAGCTTTCTTT
CASRVDRAYRAFF
>TRBV5-6|TRBJ2-7|NA|NA
TGTGCCAGCAGCTCATTGGGCCCAGGGAGAACATTCTCCGACGAGCAGTACTTC
CASSSLGPGRTFSDEQYF
>TRBV7-2|TRBJ1-2|NA|NA
TGTGCCAGCAGCCCTAGGGGTATCTATGGCTACACCTTC
CASSPRGIYGYTF
>TRBV7-2|TRBJ2-1|TRBD2|NA
TGTGCCAGCAGCAGGCGACTAGCGGGAGTGTCCTACAATGAGCAGTTCTTC
CASSRRLAGVSYNEQFF
>TRBV12-3/TRBV12-4|TRBJ1-1|NA|NA
TGTGCCAGCAGTTACTCCATTGGCCGCTCGTTCATGAACACTGAAGCTTTCTTT
CASSYSIGRSFMNTEAFF
>TRBV10-3|TRBJ1-1|TRBD1|NA
TGTGCCATCAGTGAGCTGCCGGGACAGGGGAGCACTGAAGCTTTCTTT
CAISELPGQGSTEAFF
>TRBV5-1|TRBJ2-3|TRBD1|few
TGCGCCAGCAGCCTCCCCCAGGGGGAAACAGATACGCAGTATTTT
CASSLPQGETDTQYF
>TRBV20-1|TRBJ1-4|NA|NA
TGCAGTGCTAGAGGAGGACCGAATGAAAAACTGTTTTTT
CSARGGPNEKLFF
>TRBV5-1|TRBJ2-5|NA|NA
TGCGCCAGCAGCTGGGGAGTAGAAGAGACCCAGTACTTC
CASSWGVEETQYF
>TRBV25-1|TRBJ2-6|TRBD1|NA
TGTGCCAGCAGTAAAACGACAGGGGGCGCCTCCGGGGCCAACGTCCTGACTTTC
CASSKTTGGASGANVLTF
>TRBV7-2|TRBJ2-4|TRBD1|few
TGTGCCAGCAGCCCTTATCCCGGGACAGAATCTTTAATAGCCAAAAACATTCAGTACTTC
CASSPYPGTESLIAKNIQYF
>TRBV20-1|TRBJ2-7|TRBD2|few
TGCAGTGCTAGACCCTTGCGGGAGCCCTACGAGCAGTACTTC
CSARPLREPYEQYF
>TRBV9|TRBJ1-4|NA|NA
TGTGCCAGCAGCGTAGCGAGGGATGAAAAACTGTTTTTT
CASSVARDEKLFF
>TRBV5-6|TRBJ1-2|TRBD1|few
TGTGCCAGCAGAATGACAGGGAATGGCTACACCTTC
CASRMTGNGYTF
>TRBV6-6|TRBJ2-7|TRBD1|NA
TGTGCCAGCAGTTTCTGGCCACCGGGACAGGGCTCCTACGAGCAGTACTTC
CASSFWPPGQGSYEQYF
>TRBV5-8|TRBJ2-7|TRBD2|few
TGTGCCAGCAGAGTTGGACTAGCGGGAGTACTTGACGAGCAGTACTTC
CASRVGLAGVLDEQYF
>TRBV29-1|TRBJ2-3|NA|NA
TGCAGCGTTGAAGATCGTAAGTTCACAGATACGCAGTATTTT
CSVEDRKFTDTQYF
>TRBV12-3/TRBV12-4|TRBJ2-1|TRBD2|NA
TGTGCCAGCACGACAATAGCGGGAACTTACAATGAGCAGTTCTTC
CASTTIAGTYNEQFF
>TRBV29-1|TRBJ1-5|TRBD1|NA
TGCAGCGTTGTCGCGACAGGGGACTCGCCCCAGCATTTT
CSVVATGDSPQHF
>TRBV12-3/TRBV12-4|TRBJ1-1|TRBD1|NA
TGTGCCAGCACCCCAATCCACAGGGGGGAATCGAAAACTGAAGCTTTCTTT
CASTPIHRGESKTEAFF
>TRBV7-9|TRBJ2-5|NA|few
TGTGCCAGCAGCCGTACGAGGATGAGGGGCGCCCAGACCCAGTACTTC
CASSRTRMRGAQTQYF
>TRBV9|TRBJ2-1|TRBD2|NA
TGTGCCAGCAGCGTAGCTCCGCTAGCGGGACCTTTTGAGCAGTTCTTC
CASSVAPLAGPFEQFF
>TRBV28|TRBJ2-5|TRBD1|NA
TGTGCCAGCAGGACGGACAGGGCGTTCCAAGAGACCCAGTACTTC
CASRTDRAFQETQYF
>TRBV29-1|TRBJ1-1|NA|NA
TGCAGCGCGACGGGGAACACTGGAGCTTTCTTT
CSATGNTGAFF
>TRBV15|TRBJ2-7|TRBD2|many
TGTGCCACCAGCACAAACCCCGGGACTAGCGGATCCTACGAGCAGTACTTC
CATSTNPGTSGSYEQYF
>TRBV20-1|TRBJ2-1|TRBD2|NA
TGCAGTGCTACCTCCCCGGGGGGTTTCCGTAATGAGCAGTTCTTC
CSATSPGGFRNEQFF
>TRBV7-2|TRBJ2-2|NA|NA
TGTGCCAGCAGCATACACCCGAACACCGGGGAGCTGTTTTTT
CASSIHPNTGELFF
>TRBV7-9|TRBJ2-1|NA|NA
TGTGCCAGCAGCTTAGTTTTCGGCCGCGGGTACAATGAGCAGTTCTTC
CASSLVFGRGYNEQFF
>TRBV9|TRBJ2-3|TRBD1|once
TGTGCCAGCAGCTCGCGGGGGACAGGGGAAGGTACAGATACGCAGTATTTT
CASSSRGTGEGTDTQYF